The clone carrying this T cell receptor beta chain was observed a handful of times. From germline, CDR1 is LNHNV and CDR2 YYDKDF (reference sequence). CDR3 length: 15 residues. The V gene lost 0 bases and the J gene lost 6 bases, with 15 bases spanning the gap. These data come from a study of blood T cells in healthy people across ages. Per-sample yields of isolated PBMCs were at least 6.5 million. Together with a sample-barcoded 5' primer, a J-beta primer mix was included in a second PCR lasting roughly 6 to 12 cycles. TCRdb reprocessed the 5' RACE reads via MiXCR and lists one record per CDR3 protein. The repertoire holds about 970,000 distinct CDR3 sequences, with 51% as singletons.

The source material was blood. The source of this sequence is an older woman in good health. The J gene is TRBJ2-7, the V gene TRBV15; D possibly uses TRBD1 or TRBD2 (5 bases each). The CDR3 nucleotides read TGTGCCACCAGCAGAGATCGATCGACTGGGGGCGAGCAGTACTTC. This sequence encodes CATSRDRSTGGEQYF. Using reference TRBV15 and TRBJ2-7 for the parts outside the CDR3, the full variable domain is DAMVIQNPRYQVTQFGKPVTLSCSQTLNHNVMYWYQQKSSQAPKLLFHYYDKDFNNEADTPDNFQSRRPNTSFCFLDIRSPGLGDTAMYLCATSRDRSTGGEQYFGPGTRLTVT.